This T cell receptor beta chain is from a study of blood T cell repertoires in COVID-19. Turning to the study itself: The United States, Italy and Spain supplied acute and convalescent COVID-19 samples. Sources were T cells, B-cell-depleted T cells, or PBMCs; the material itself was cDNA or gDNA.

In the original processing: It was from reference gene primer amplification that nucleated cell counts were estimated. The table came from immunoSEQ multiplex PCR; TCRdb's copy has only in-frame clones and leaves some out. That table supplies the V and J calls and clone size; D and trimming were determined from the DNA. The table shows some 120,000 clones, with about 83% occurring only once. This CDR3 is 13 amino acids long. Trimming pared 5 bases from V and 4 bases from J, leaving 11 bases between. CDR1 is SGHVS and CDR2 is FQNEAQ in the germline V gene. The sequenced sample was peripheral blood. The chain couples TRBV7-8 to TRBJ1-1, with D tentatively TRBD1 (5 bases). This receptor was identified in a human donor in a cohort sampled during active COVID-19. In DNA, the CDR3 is TGTGCCAGCAGCCTGGGGGGGGGCACTGAAGCTTTCTTT. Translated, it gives CASSLGGGTEAFF.